In this sample, the clone carrying this T cell receptor beta chain turned up many times. Trimming removed 1 base at V and 6 bases at J, with 14 bases between. CDR1 and CDR2 from the germline V gene are SGHTA and FQGNSA. The CDR3 loop spans 15 amino acids. MiXCR was run by TCRdb on the RT-PCR reads, yielding one entry per CDR3 protein. The table lists hundreds of thousands of distinct CDR3 sequences, 14% of them singletons. This chain links TRBV7-2 with TRBJ2-3; D is unclear. The clonotype was recovered from a female donor in good health, serving as a healthy control. The specimen sequenced was memory CD4+ T cells from blood. This CDR3 is CASSLGRSNADTQYF. The CDR3 DNA sequence: TGTGCCAGCAGCTTAGGCCGTTCTAATGCGGATACGCAGTATTTT. Full variable domain (missing parts from reference TRBV7-2 and TRBJ2-3): GAGVSQSPSNKVTEKGKDVELRCDPISGHTALYWYRQSLGQGLEFLIYFQGNSAPDKSGLPSDRFSAERTGGSVSTLTIQRTQQEDSAVYLCASSLGRSNADTQYFGPGTRLTVL.